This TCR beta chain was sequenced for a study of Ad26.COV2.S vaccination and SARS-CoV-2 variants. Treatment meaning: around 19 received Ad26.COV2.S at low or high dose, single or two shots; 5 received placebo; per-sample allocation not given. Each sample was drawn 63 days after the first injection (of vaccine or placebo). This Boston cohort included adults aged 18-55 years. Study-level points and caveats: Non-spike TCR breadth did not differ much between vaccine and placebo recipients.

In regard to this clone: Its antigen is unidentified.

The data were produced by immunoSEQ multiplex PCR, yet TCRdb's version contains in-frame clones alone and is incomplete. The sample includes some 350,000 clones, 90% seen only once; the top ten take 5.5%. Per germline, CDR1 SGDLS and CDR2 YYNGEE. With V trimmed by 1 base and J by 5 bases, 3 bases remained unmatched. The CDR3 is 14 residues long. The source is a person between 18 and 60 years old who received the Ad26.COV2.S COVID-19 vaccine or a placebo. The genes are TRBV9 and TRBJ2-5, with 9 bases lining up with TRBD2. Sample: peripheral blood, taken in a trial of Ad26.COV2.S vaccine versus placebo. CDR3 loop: CASSVLAGMETQYF. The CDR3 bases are TGTGCCAGCAGCGTACTAGCGGGAATGGAGACCCAGTACTTC.